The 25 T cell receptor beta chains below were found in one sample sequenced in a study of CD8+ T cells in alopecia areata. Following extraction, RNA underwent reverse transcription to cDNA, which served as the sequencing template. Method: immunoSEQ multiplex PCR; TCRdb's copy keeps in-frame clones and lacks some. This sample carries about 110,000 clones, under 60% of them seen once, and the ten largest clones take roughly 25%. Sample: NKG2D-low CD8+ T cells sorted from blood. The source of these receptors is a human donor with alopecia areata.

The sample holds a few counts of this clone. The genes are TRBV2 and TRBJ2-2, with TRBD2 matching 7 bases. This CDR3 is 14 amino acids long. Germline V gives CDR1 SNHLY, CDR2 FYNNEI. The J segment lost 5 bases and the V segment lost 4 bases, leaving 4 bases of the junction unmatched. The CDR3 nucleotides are TGTGCCAGCAGTGCTGAGGGAGGGACCGGGGAGCTGTTTTTT. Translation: CASSAEGGTGELFF.

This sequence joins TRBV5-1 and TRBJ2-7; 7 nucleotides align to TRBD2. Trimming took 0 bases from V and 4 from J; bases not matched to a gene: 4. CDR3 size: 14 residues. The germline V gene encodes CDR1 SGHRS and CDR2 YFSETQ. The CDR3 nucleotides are TGCGCCAGCAGCTTGGCGGGGGGTTCGTACGAGCAGTACTTC. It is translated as CASSLAGGSYEQYF.

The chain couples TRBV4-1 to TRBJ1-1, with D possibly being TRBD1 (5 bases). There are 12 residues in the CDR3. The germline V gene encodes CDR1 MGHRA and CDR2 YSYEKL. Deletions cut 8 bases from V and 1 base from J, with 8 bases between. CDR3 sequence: CASLGGNTEAFF. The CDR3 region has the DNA TGCGCCAGCCTGGGGGGGAACACTGAAGCTTTCTTT.

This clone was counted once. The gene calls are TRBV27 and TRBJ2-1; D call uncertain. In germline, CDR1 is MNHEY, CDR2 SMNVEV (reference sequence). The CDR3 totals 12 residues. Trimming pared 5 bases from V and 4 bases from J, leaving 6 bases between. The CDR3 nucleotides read TGTGCCAGCAGTGGTGATTACAATGAGCAGTTCTTC. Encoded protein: CASSGDYNEQFF.

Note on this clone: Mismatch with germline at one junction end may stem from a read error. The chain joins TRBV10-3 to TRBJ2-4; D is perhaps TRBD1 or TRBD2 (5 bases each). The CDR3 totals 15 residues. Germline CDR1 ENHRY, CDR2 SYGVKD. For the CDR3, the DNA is TGTGCCATCAGCCATTTGGGAGACAGCGGTCCGCGACCGGGCTTC. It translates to CAISHLGDSGPRPGF.

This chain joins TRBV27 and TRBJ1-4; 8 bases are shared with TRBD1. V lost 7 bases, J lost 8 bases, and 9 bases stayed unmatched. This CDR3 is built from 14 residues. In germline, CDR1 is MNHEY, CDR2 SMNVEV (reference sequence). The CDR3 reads CASTSQGAREKLFF. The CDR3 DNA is TGTGCCAGCACCAGTCAGGGGGCGCGGGAAAAACTGTTTTTT.

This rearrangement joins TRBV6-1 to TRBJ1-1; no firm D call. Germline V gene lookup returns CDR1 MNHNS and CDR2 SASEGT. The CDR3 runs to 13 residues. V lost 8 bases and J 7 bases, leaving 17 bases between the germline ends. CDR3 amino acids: CASRSIEADEAFF. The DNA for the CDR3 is TGTGCCAGCCGATCAATAGAAGCAGATGAAGCTTTCTTT.

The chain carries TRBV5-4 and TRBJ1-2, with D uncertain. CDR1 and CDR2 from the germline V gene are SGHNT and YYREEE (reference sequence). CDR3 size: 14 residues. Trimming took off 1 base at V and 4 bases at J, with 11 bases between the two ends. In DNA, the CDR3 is TGTGCCAGCAGCTTGCCTGGAAGTGGCTATGGCTACACCTTC. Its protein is CASSLPGSGYGYTF.

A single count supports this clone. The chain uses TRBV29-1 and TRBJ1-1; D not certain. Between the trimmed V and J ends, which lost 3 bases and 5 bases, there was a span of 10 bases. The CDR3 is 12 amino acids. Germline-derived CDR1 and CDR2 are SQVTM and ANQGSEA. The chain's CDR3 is CSVDPGGTEAFF. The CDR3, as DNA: TGCAGCGTTGATCCAGGTGGTACTGAAGCTTTCTTT.

This chain's CDR3 is CASKYERDGSYNEQFF. The CDR3 DNA is TGCGCCAGCAAATACGAAAGAGACGGATCATACAATGAGCAGTTCTTC. This chain uses TRBV23-1 with TRBJ2-1; D gene unclear. TRBV23-1 is filed as an ORF, its function uncertain. V was shortened by 7 bases and J by 4 bases, with 20 bases between the two germline ends. The CDR3 has 16 amino acids.

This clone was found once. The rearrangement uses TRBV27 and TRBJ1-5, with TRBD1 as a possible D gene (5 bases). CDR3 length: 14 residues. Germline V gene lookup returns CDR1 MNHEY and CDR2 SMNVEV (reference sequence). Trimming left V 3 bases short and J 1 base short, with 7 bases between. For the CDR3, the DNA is TGTGCCAGCAGTTTCTCAGGGAGCAATCAGCCCCAGCATTTT. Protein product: CASSFSGSNQPQHF.

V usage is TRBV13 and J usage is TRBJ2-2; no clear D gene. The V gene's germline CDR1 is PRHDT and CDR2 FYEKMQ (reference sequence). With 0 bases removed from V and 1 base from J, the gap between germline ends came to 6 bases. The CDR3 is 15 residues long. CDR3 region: CASSLGLGNTGELFF. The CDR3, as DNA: TGTGCCAGCAGCTTAGGCTTGGGGAACACCGGGGAGCTGTTTTTT. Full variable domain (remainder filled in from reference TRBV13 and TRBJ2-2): AAGVIQSPRHLIKEKRETATLKCYPIPRHDTVYWYQQGPGQDPQFLISFYEKMQSDKGSIPDRFSAQQFSDYHSELNMSSLELGDSALYFCASSLGLGNTGELFFGEGSRLTVL.

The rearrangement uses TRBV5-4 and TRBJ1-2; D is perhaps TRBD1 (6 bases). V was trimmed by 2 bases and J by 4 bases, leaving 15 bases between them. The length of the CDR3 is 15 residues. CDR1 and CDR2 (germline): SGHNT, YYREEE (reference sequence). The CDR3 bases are TGTGCCAGCAGCTTACCAGGACAGTACGTCTATGGCTACACCTTC. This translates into CASSLPGQYVYGYTF.

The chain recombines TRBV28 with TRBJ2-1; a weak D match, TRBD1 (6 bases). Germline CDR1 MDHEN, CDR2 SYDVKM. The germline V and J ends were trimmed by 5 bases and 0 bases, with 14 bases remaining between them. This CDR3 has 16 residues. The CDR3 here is CASSPVRGSSYNEQFF. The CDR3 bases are TGTGCCAGCAGTCCGGTGAGGGGGAGCTCCTACAATGAGCAGTTCTTC.

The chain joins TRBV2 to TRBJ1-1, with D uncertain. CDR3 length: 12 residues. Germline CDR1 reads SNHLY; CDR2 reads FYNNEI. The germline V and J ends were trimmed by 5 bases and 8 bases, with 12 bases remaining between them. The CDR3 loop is CASSPPRGEAFF. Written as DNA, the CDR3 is TGTGCCAGCAGTCCCCCCCGAGGCGAAGCTTTCTTT.

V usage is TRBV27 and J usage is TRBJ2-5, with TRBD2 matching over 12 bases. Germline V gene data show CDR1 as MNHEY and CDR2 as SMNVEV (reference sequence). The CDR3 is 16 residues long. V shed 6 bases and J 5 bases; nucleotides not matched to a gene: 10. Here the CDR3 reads CASRVLAGGPSETQYF. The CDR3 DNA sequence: TGTGCCAGCAGGGTGCTAGCGGGAGGGCCCTCGGAGACCCAGTACTTC.

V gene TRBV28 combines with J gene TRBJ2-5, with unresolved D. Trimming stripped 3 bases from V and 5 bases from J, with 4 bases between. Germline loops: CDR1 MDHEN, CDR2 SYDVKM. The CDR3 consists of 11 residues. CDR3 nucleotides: TGTGCCAGCAGTTTGACTGAGACCCAGTACTTC. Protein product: CASSLTETQYF. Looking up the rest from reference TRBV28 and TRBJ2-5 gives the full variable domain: DVKVTQSSRYLVKRTGEKVFLECVQDMDHENMFWYRQDPGLGLRLIYFSYDVKMKEKGDIPEGYSVSREKKERFSLILESASTNQTSMYLCASSLTETQYFGPGTRLLVL.

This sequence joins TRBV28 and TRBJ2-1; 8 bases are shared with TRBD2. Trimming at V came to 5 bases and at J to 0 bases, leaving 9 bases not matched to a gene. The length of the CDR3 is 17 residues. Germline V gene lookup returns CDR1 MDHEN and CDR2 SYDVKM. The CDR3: CASSPILGGASYNEQFF. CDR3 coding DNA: TGTGCCAGCAGTCCGATCCTCGGGGGGGCCTCCTACAATGAGCAGTTCTTC. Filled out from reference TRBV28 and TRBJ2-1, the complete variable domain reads DVKVTQSSRYLVKRTGEKVFLECVQDMDHENMFWYRQDPGLGLRLIYFSYDVKMKEKGDIPEGYSVSREKKERFSLILESASTNQTSMYLCASSPILGGASYNEQFFGPGTRLTVL.

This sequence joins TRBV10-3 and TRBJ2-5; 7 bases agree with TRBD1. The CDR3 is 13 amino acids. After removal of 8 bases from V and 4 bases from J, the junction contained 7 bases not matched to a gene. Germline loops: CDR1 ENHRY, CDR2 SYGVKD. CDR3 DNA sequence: TGTGCCATCGGGGACAGACAGGGAGAGACCCAGTACTTC. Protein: CAIGDRQGETQYF.

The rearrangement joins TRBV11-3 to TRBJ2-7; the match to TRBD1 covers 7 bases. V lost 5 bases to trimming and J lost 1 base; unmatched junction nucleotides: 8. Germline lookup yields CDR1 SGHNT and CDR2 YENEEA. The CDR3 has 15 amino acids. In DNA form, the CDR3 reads TGTGCCAGCAGCGACCGACAGGGCCGGTCCTACGAGCAGTACTTC. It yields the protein CASSDRQGRSYEQYF.

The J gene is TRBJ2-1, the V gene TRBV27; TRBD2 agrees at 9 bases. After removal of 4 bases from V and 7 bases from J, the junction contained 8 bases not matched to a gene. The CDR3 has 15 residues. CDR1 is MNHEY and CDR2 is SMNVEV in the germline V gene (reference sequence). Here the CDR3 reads CASSSNSGSENEQFF. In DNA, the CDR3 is TGTGCCAGCAGTTCAAATAGCGGGAGTGAGAATGAGCAGTTCTTC.

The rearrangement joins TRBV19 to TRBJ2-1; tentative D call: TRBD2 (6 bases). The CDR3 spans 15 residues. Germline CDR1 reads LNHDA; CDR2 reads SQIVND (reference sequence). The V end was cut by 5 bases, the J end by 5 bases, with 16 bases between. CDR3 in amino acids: CASSPLGGKNNEQFF. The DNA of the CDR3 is TGTGCCAGTAGTCCCCTCGGCGGGAAGAACAATGAGCAGTTCTTC.

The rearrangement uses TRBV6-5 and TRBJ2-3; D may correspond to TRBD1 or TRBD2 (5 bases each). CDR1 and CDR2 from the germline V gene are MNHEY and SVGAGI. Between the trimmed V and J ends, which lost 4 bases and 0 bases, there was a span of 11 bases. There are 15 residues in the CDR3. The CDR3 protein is CASSWDPASTDTQYF. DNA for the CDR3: TGTGCCAGCAGTTGGGACCCTGCTAGCACAGATACGCAGTATTTT.

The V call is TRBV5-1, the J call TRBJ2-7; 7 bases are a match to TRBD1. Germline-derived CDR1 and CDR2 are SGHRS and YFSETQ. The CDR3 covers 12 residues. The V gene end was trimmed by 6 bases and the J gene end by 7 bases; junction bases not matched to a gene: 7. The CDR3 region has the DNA TGCGCCAGCATAGGGACAGAGGGTGAGCAGTACTTC. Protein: CASIGTEGEQYF.

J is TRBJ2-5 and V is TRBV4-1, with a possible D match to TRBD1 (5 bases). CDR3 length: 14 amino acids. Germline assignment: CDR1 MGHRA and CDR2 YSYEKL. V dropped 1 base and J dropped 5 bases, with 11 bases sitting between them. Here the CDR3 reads CASSQGAGPETQYF. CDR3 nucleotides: TGCGCCAGCAGCCAAGGGGCAGGGCCGGAGACCCAGTACTTC.